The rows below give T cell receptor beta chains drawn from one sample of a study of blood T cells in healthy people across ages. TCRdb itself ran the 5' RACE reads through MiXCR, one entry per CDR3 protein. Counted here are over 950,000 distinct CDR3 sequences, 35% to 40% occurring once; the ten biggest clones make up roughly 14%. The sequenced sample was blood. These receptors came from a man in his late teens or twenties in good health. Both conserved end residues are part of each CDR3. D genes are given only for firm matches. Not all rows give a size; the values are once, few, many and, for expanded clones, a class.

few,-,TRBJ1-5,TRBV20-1,CSASAQPQHF,TGCAGTGCTAGCGCTCAGCCCCAGCATTTT
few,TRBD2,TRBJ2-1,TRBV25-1,CASAARGDAYNEQFF,TGTGCCAGCGCGGCGCGGGGGGACGCCTACAATGAGCAGTTCTTC
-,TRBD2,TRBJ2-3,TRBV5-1,CASRGLVVTDTQYF,TGCGCCAGCAGGGGACTAGTGGTCACAGATACGCAGTATTTT
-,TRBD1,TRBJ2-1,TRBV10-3,CAISDTLTGDPAYNEQFF,TGTGCCATCAGTGATACGCTAACAGGGGACCCTGCCTACAATGAGCAGTTCTTC
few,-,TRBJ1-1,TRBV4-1,CASSQELQSYTEAFF,TGCGCCAGCAGCCAGGAATTACAGTCTTACACTGAAGCTTTCTTT
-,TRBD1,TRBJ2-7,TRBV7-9,CASSEVKGAMGQYF,TGTGCCAGCAGCGAAGTGAAGGGGGCTATGGGACAGTACTTC
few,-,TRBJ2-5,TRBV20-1,CSARTREWETQYF,TGCAGTGCCAGAACCAGGGAATGGGAGACCCAGTACTTC
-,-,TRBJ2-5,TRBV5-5,CASSFWEIEQETQYF,TGTGCCAGCAGCTTTTGGGAGATAGAACAAGAGACCCAGTACTTC
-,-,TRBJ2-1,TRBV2,CASSDSTGQYNEQFF,TGTGCCAGCAGTGATTCAACGGGGCAGTACAATGAGCAGTTCTTC
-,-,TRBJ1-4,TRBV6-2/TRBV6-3,CASSSSDSKVEKLFF,TGTGCCAGCAGTTCCTCGGACAGCAAAGTGGAAAAACTGTTTTTT
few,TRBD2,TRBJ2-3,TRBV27,CASSGGEWTDTQYF,TGTGCCAGCAGCGGGGGGGAGTGGACAGATACGCAGTATTTT
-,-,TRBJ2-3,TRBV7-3,CASSFGWGPDTQYF,TGTGCCAGCAGCTTCGGATGGGGGCCAGATACGCAGTATTTT
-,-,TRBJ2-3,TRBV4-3,CASSQDRAGRPDTQYF,TGCGCCAGCAGCCAAGATCGGGCCGGGCGGCCAGATACGCAGTATTTT
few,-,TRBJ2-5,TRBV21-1,CASKVIAGEWVETQYF,TGTGCCAGCAAAGTGATAGCGGGGGAATGGGTAGAGACCCAGTACTTC
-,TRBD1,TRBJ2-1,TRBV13,CASSSPDRGQRQSGSYNEQFF,TGTGCCAGCAGCTCACCAGACAGGGGACAGCGGCAATCGGGCTCCTACAATGAGCAGTTCTTC
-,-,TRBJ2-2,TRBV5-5,CASSLWSTGELFF,TGTGCCAGCAGCTTGTGGAGCACCGGGGAGCTGTTTTTT
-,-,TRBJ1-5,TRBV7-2,CASSSETGKPQHF,TGTGCCAGCAGCTCCGAGACGGGAAAGCCCCAGCATTTT
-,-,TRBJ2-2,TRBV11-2,CASSRQTGTNTGELFF,TGTGCCAGCAGCCGCCAGACGGGGACGAACACCGGGGAGCTGTTTTTT
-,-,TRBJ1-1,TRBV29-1,CSVELSGYTEAFF,TGCAGCGTTGAACTGTCAGGGTACACTGAAGCTTTCTTT
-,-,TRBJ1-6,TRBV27,CASSLYGRGNSPLHF,TGTGCCAGCAGTTTATATGGTAGAGGGAATTCACCCCTCCACTTT
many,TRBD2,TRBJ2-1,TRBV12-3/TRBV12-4,CASSPQRGGSYNEQFF,TGTGCCAGCAGTCCTCAGCGGGGGGGCTCCTACAATGAGCAGTTCTTC
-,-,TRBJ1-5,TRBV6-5,CASSYSKASLSDSNQPRHF,TGTGCCAGCAGTTACTCGAAGGCTTCGTTGTCAGATAGCAATCAGCCCCGGCATTTT
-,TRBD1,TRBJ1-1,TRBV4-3,CASSQDPDRGNTEAFF,TGCGCCAGCAGCCAAGATCCCGACAGGGGGAACACTGAAGCTTTCTTT
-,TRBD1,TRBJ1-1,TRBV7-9,CASSFTGGITEAFF,TGTGCCAGCAGCTTCACAGGGGGGATCACTGAAGCTTTCTTT
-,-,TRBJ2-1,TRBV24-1,CATSDSGGDRDRSYNEQFF,TGTGCCACCAGTGATTCAGGAGGGGACCGGGACAGATCCTACAATGAGCAGTTCTTC
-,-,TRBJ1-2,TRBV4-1,CASSQPRQKTIYGYTF,TGCGCCAGCAGCCAACCGCGACAGAAAACTATCTATGGCTACACCTTC
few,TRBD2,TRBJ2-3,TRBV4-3,CASSQEGAGGLTDTQYF,TGCGCCAGCAGCCAAGAGGGAGCGGGGGGGCTAACAGATACGCAGTATTTT
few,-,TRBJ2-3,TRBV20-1,CSAPPEGGDTQYF,TGCAGTGCCCCTCCGGAGGGTGGGGATACGCAGTATTTT
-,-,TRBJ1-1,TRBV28,CASRDDRRRTEAFF,TGTGCCAGCAGGGATGACAGGCGTAGGACTGAAGCTTTCTTT
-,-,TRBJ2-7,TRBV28,CASSPSPSYEQYF,TGTGCCAGCAGTCCCTCGCCCTCCTACGAGCAGTACTTC
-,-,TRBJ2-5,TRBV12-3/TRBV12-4,CACSLAREQYF,TGTGCCTGCAGTTTAGCACGGGAGCAGTACTTC
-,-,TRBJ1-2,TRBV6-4,CASSNGAGANYGYTF,TGTGCCAGCAGTAACGGGGCAGGAGCTAACTATGGCTACACCTTC
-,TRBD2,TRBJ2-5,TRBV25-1,CASSQTTSGGPQYF,TGTGCCAGCAGTCAAACGACTAGCGGGGGGCCCCAGTACTTC
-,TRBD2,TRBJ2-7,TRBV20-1,CSARCVRLAHEQYF,TGCAGTGCTAGATGCGTCCGACTAGCCCACGAGCAGTACTTC
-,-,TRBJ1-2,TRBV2,CASSEGIGRTNYGYTF,TGTGCCAGCAGTGAAGGCATAGGACGGACTAACTATGGCTACACCTTC
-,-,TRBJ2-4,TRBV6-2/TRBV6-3,CASSPEGRESKNIQYF,TGTGCCAGCAGCCCCGAGGGCAGGGAGAGCAAAAACATTCAGTACTTC
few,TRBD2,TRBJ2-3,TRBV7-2,CASSQVLAGASGDTQYF,TGTGCCAGCAGTCAAGTACTAGCGGGGGCCTCGGGAGATACGCAGTATTTT
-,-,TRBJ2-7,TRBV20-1,CSAHPQGNPYEQYF,TGCAGTGCCCATCCTCAGGGAAACCCCTACGAGCAGTACTTC
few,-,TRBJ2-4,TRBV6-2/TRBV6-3,CASSYGEHLAKNIQYF,TGTGCCAGCAGTTACGGGGAGCACCTAGCCAAAAACATTCAGTACTTC
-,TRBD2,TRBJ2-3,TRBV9,CASSVDGTSGASGTQYF,TGTGCCAGCAGCGTAGACGGGACTAGCGGGGCATCCGGCACGCAGTATTTT
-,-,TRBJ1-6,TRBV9,CARSPAQGINSPLHF,TGTGCCCGCAGCCCAGCCCAGGGGATTAATTCACCCCTCCACTTT
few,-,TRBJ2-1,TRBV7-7,CASSLAQDSYNEQFF,TGTGCTAGCAGCTTAGCACAGGACAGCTACAATGAGCAGTTCTTC
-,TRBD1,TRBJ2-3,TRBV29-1,CSVGDRGATDTQYF,TGCAGCGTTGGGGACAGGGGGGCAACAGATACGCAGTATTTT
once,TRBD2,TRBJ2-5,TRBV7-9,CSRGGNEQYF,TGTTCACGGGGGGGAAATGAGCAGTACTTC
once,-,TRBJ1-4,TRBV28,CASSLFGPGEKLFF,TGTGCCAGCAGTTTATTTGGTCCAGGTGAAAAACTGTTTTTT
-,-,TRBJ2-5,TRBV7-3,CASSLGGESFNEQYF,TGTGCCAGCAGCTTAGGCGGGGAATCTTTCAATGAGCAGTACTTC
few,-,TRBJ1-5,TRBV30,CAWSDGQSQPQHF,TGTGCCTGGAGTGATGGCCAGAGTCAGCCCCAGCATTTT
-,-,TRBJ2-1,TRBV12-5,CASGHQDSGLGNEQFF,TGTGCTAGTGGTCACCAGGACAGTGGCCTCGGCAATGAGCAGTTCTTC
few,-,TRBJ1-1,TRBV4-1,CASSQVGVSEAFF,TGCGCCAGCAGCCAAGTCGGCGTCTCTGAAGCTTTCTTT
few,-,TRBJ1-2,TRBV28,CASSRAGRPDGYTF,TGTGCCAGCAGTCGCGCGGGACGGCCAGATGGCTACACCTTC
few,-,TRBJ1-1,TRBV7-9,CASSLNSRNTEAFF,TGTGCCAGCAGCTTAAACAGCCGGAACACTGAAGCTTTCTTT
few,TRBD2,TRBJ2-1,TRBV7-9,CASSLKALAGLSYNEQFF,TGTGCCAGCAGCTTGAAGGCACTAGCGGGGTTATCCTACAATGAGCAGTTCTTC
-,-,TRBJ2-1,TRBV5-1,CVSSNNREQFF,TGCGTCAGCAGTAATAATAGGGAGCAGTTCTTC
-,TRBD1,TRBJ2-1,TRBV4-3,CASSQDQGTGLRQFF,TGCGCCAGCAGCCAAGATCAAGGGACAGGGTTAAGGCAGTTCTTC
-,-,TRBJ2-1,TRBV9,CASGPHGDGYNEQFF,TGTGCCAGCGGCCCCCATGGGGACGGTTACAATGAGCAGTTCTTC
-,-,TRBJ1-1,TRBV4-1,CASSQDLRARPMNTEAFF,TGCGCCAGCAGCCAAGATTTGAGGGCCCGACCCATGAACACTGAAGCTTTCTTT
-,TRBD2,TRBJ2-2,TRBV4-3,CASSRTLGGVGELFF,TGCGCCAGCAGCCGAACCTTGGGAGGGGTTGGGGAGCTGTTTTTT
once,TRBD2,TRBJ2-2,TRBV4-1,CASSQEGGGRADTGELFF,TGCGCCAGCAGCCAAGAAGGTGGTGGGAGGGCGGACACCGGGGAGCTGTTTTTT
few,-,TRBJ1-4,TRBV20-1,CSARALAFNEKLFF,TGCAGTGCTAGAGCTCTGGCATTTAATGAAAAACTGTTTTTT
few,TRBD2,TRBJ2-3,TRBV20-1,CSASRLGGEDTQYF,TGCAGTGCTAGCAGGTTGGGGGGGGAAGATACGCAGTATTTT